The 13 T cell receptor beta chains below come from one sample, sequenced in a study of early T cells in non-severe SARS-CoV-2 infection. TCRdb fed the 5' RACE reads into MiXCR, producing one record per CDR3 protein. Of 100,000 to 150,000 distinct CDR3 sequences in the sample, 15% were seen once. What was sequenced was whole blood. These receptors were collected from an adult who was a healthcare worker with PCR-confirmed SARS-CoV-2 infection or an uninfected control (not recorded which).

The rearrangement links TRBV7-7 to TRBJ2-5; either TRBD1 or TRBD2 may supply D (6 bases each). With 3 bases removed from V and 3 bases from J, the gap between germline ends came to 11 bases. The CDR3 runs to 14 residues. The V gene's germline CDR1 is SSHAT and CDR2 FNYEAQ (reference sequence). The CDR3 region has the DNA TGTGCCAGCAGCTTTGGGGGCGGGGAAGAGACCCAGTACTTC. Amino acids: CASSFGGGEETQYF.

This clonotype has a handful of counts. The chain recombines TRBV9 with TRBJ2-7; the match to TRBD1 covers 8 bases. Per germline, CDR1 SGDLS and CDR2 YYNGEE. The CDR3 consists of 14 residues. Germline trimming cut 4 bases from V and 3 bases from J; bases unmatched to any gene: 6. CDR3 DNA sequence: TGTGCCAGCAGCCCTGGGACAGGTTACTACGAGCAGTACTTC. Encoded protein: CASSPGTGYYEQYF.

The chain links TRBV29-1 to TRBJ2-1; perhaps TRBD2 as D (6 bases). The V gene lost 5 bases and the J gene lost 3 bases, with 14 bases spanning the gap. CDR3 size: 14 residues. In germline, CDR1 is SQVTM, CDR2 ANQGSEA. The CDR3 DNA is TGCAGCGTTTTGGGACTGAACCTCTACAATGAGCAGTTCTTC. It codes for CSVLGLNLYNEQFF.

This clonotype came up a few times. J is TRBJ2-3 and V is TRBV20-1; the match to TRBD2 covers 8 bases. Germline lookup yields CDR1 DFQATT and CDR2 SNEGSKA (reference sequence). J lost 5 bases, V lost 3 bases, and 10 bases had no gene match. This CDR3 has 15 amino acids. DNA for the CDR3: TGCAGTGCTAGGGGAACCCGGGGGGGCCTAGATACGCAGTATTTT. Its translation: CSARGTRGGLDTQYF.

This clonotype was detected ten times or more. The rearrangement links TRBV27 to TRBJ2-3; D gene unclear. Trimming removed 6 bases from V and 6 bases from J, with 13 bases in between. The CDR3 runs 13 residues. Germline V lookup: CDR1 MNHEY, CDR2 SMNVEV (reference sequence). The DNA for the CDR3 is TGTGCCAGCAGGACGCTGTCTGCGGATACGCAGTATTTT. Translating gives CASRTLSADTQYF.

The table lists this clonotype with a few counts. V usage is TRBV12-3 or TRBV12-4 and J usage is TRBJ1-2; D gene ambiguous. The CDR3 contains 13 residues. Trimming removed 5 bases from V and 8 bases from J, with 15 bases in between. The CDR3 DNA reads TGTGCCAGCAGTCACAAAGTGGAGGCGGGCTACACCTTC. This encodes CASSHKVEAGYTF.

This chain joins TRBV5-1 and TRBJ2-1, with D perhaps matching TRBD2 (6 bases). The CDR3 has 15 residues. From germline, CDR1 is SGHRS and CDR2 YFSETQ. The V end was cut by 1 base, the J end by 8 bases, with 16 bases between. CDR3 loop: CASSLSRVGGDEQFF. The DNA for the CDR3 is TGCGCCAGCAGCTTGTCCAGGGTGGGCGGGGATGAGCAGTTCTTC.

This clonotype was counted many times. This rearrangement joins TRBV6-6 to TRBJ1-4; D unclear. The CDR3 covers 13 residues. V dropped 0 bases and J dropped 5 bases, with 4 bases sitting between them. The germline V gene encodes CDR1 MNHNY and CDR2 SVGAGI (reference sequence). The CDR3 nucleotides read TGTGCCAGCAGTTACTCCCCAAATGAAAAACTGTTTTTT. This gives the protein CASSYSPNEKLFF.

This chain joins TRBV6-2 or TRBV6-3 and TRBJ1-5; tentatively, D is TRBD1 (5 bases). V lost 8 bases and J 6 bases, leaving 14 bases between the germline ends. Germline V lookup: CDR1 MNHEY, CDR2 SVGEGT. The length of the CDR3 is 13 residues. For the CDR3, the DNA is TGTGCCAGCGGAAGCACAGGTACTCAGCCCCAGCATTTT. Amino acids: CASGSTGTQPQHF.

In its sample, this clonotype was seen a few times. This chain connects TRBV11-2 to TRBJ2-7, with 9 bases lining up with TRBD1. With V trimmed by 5 bases and J by 3 bases, 5 bases remained unmatched. The V gene's germline CDR1 is SGHAT and CDR2 FQNNGV. The CDR3 loop spans 14 amino acids. The CDR3 nucleotides read TGTGCCAGCAGCGGAGGGACAGGGCTCTACGAGCAGTACTTC. Amino acid sequence: CASSGGTGLYEQYF.

This clonotype was detected a few times. CDR3 region: CASSSGVEGTEAFF. CDR3 in DNA: TGTGCCAGCAGTTCGGGGGTTGAGGGCACTGAAGCTTTCTTT. The chain carries TRBV6-6 and TRBJ1-1, with D possibly being TRBD1 (5 bases). CDR1 and CDR2 from the germline V gene are MNHNY and SVGAGI (reference sequence). This CDR3 has 14 residues. Trimming shortened V by 4 bases and J by 4 bases, and 13 bases separated the two germline ends.

There are a few counts of this clonotype. This chain uses TRBV11-2 with TRBJ1-1, with 7 bases that match TRBD1. This CDR3 spans 15 amino acids. Per germline, CDR1 SGHAT and CDR2 FQNNGV. Losses at the gene ends were 4 bases for V and 1 base for J; bases not matched to a gene: 6. The CDR3 nucleotides read TGTGCCAGCAGCTGGGGACAGAGGGGGAACACTGAAGCTTTCTTT. Residues: CASSWGQRGNTEAFF.

The chain employs TRBV20-1 and TRBJ1-5; a possible D gene is TRBD1 (5 bases). The CDR3 covers 16 residues. Germline CDR1 is DFQATT and CDR2 is SNEGSKA (reference sequence). Between the trimmed V and J ends, which lost 0 bases and 2 bases, there was a span of 14 bases. The DNA for the CDR3 is TGCAGTGCTAGAGATCAGGGCCGCGGGGGCAATCAGCCCCAGCATTTT. This sequence encodes CSARDQGRGGNQPQHF.